The rows below give T cell receptor beta chains drawn from one sample of a study of T cell changes during pregnancy in multiple sclerosis. Profiled with immunoSEQ multiplex PCR; TCRdb holds only in-frame clones, not every one. This table has around 50,000 clones, over 90% appearing once. The specimen was CD4+ T cells from peripheral blood mononuclear cells, collected after pregnancy. The receptor source for this set is a female donor in good health, enrolled as a control in a pregnancy study. The CDR3 runs from the conserved cysteine through the conserved F or W. The D gene is left open where the match is weak. Size tells how often a clone was seen (once, few, many) or the class of an expanded clone, and some rows leave it out.

CDR3aa: CASSLALGLAASTQYF
CDR3nt: TGTGCCAGCAGCTTAGCGCTGGGACTAGCGGCCTCGACCCAGTACTTC
d_gene: TRBD2
abundance: .
v_gene: TRBV7-8
j_gene: TRBJ2-5

CDR3aa: CASSSRVETQYF
CDR3nt: TGTGCCAGCAGTTCCCGGGTGGAGACCCAGTACTTC
d_gene: .
abundance: .
v_gene: TRBV28
j_gene: TRBJ2-5

CDR3aa: CASSMGLAGGLAKNIQYF
CDR3nt: TGTGCCAGTAGTATGGGACTAGCGGGAGGGCTCGCCAAAAACATTCAGTACTTC
d_gene: TRBD2
abundance: .
v_gene: TRBV19
j_gene: TRBJ2-4

CDR3aa: CASSPGTGYNQPQHF
CDR3nt: TGTGCCAGCAGTCCCGGGACAGGTTACAATCAGCCCCAGCATTTT
d_gene: TRBD1
abundance: .
v_gene: TRBV28
j_gene: TRBJ1-5

CDR3aa: CASSWGPTDTQYF
CDR3nt: TGTGCCAGCAGTTGGGGGCCCACAGATACGCAGTATTTT
d_gene: .
abundance: .
v_gene: TRBV6-5
j_gene: TRBJ2-3

CDR3aa: CASSYQQGLNSPLHF
CDR3nt: TGTGCCAGCAGTTACCAACAGGGGCTTAATTCACCCCTCCACTTT
d_gene: TRBD1
abundance: .
v_gene: TRBV6-5
j_gene: TRBJ1-6

CDR3aa: CASSYSGQNPTTEHF
CDR3nt: TGTGCCAGCAGCTATTCAGGACAGAACCCTACGACCGAGCACTTC
d_gene: .
abundance: .
v_gene: TRBV7-9
j_gene: TRBJ2-7

CDR3aa: CASSLQGAGETQYF
CDR3nt: TGTGCCAGCAGCTTACAGGGGGCCGGGGAGACCCAGTACTTC
d_gene: TRBD1
abundance: .
v_gene: TRBV5-4
j_gene: TRBJ2-5

CDR3aa: CASSEGTHTDTQYF
CDR3nt: TGCGCCAGCAGTGAAGGGACACACACAGATACGCAGTATTTT
d_gene: .
abundance: .
v_gene: TRBV10-1
j_gene: TRBJ2-3

CDR3aa: CASSQDRGRGTEAFF
CDR3nt: TGTGCCAGCAGCCAAGACAGGGGGCGCGGAACTGAAGCTTTCTTT
d_gene: TRBD1
abundance: .
v_gene: TRBV14
j_gene: TRBJ1-1

CDR3aa: CAISEGTGGTDTQYF
CDR3nt: TGTGCCATCAGTGAGGGGACAGGGGGCACAGATACGCAGTATTTT
d_gene: TRBD1
abundance: few
v_gene: TRBV10-3
j_gene: TRBJ2-3